The 26 T cell receptor beta chains below come from one sample, sequenced in a study of identical twins. A single record per CDR3 protein comes from TCRdb applying MiXCR to the 5' RACE reads. The sample records about 730,000 distinct CDR3 sequences, about 20% being singletons. A further study also used this sample, focusing on T cells expressing NK-cell markers.

Sequences were obtained from PBMCs. The receptors shown here come from a woman between 18 and 29 years old in good health.

A few counts support this clonotype. The CDR3 sequence: CASSAGQSGANVLTF. In DNA form, the CDR3 reads TGTGCCAGCAGCGCGGGACAATCTGGGGCCAACGTCCTGACTTTC. V usage is TRBV13 and J usage is TRBJ2-6, with D perhaps given as TRBD1 or TRBD2 (6 bases each). CDR3 length: 15 amino acids. Germline CDR1 reads PRHDT; CDR2 reads FYEKMQ (reference sequence). Trimming removed 5 bases at V and 1 base at J, with 9 bases between. Drawing the rest from reference TRBV13 and TRBJ2-6, the complete variable domain is AAGVIQSPRHLIKEKRETATLKCYPIPRHDTVYWYQQGPGQDPQFLISFYEKMQSDKGSIPDRFSAQQFSDYHSELNMSSLELGDSALYFCASSAGQSGANVLTFGAGSRLTVL.

The CDR3 spells CASSFLPGYNEQFF. CDR3 DNA: TGTGCCAGCAGCTTTCTCCCAGGTTACAATGAGCAGTTCTTC. This chain links TRBV7-2 with TRBJ2-1; D gene ambiguous. The V and J ends lost 3 bases and 4 bases respectively, with 10 bases between them. Germline assignment: CDR1 SGHTA and CDR2 FQGNSA. The CDR3 sequence is 14 residues long.

The genes are TRBV7-6 and TRBJ1-2; D is ambiguous. The germline V gene has CDR1 SGHVS and CDR2 FNYEAQ. The CDR3 is made up of 13 amino acids. The germline V and J ends were trimmed by 2 bases and 4 bases, with 8 bases remaining between them. CDR3 in DNA: TGTGCCAGCAGCTTAAAGGGCAGCTATGGCTACACCTTC. Translated: CASSLKGSYGYTF.

The table lists this clonotype with a few counts. This rearrangement joins TRBV7-9 to TRBJ2-7, with a weak D call TRBD2 (7 bases). V was shortened by 5 bases and J by 0 bases, with 14 bases between the two germline ends. The germline V gene encodes CDR1 SEHNR and CDR2 FQNEAQ (reference sequence). The CDR3 has 15 residues. CDR3 DNA sequence: TGTGCCAGCAGCCCACCAAGGGGGGGCTCCTACGAGCAGTACTTC. This sequence encodes CASSPPRGGSYEQYF.

This clonotype was picked up many times. V and J are TRBV6-5 and TRBJ1-2, with 7 positions matching TRBD1. Trimming at V came to 0 bases and at J to 3 bases, leaving 4 bases not matched to a gene. Germline CDR1 reads MNHEY; CDR2 reads SVGAGI. This CDR3 contains 15 residues. The CDR3 loop is CASSYSQGRHYGYTF. DNA for the CDR3: TGTGCCAGCAGTTACTCACAGGGGCGACACTATGGCTACACCTTC.

This clonotype was counted between two and nine times. The chain joins TRBV6-1 to TRBJ1-2; D remains ambiguous. Looked up from germline, CDR1 is MNHNS and CDR2 is SASEGT. Trimming pared 5 bases from V and 5 bases from J, leaving 15 bases between. This CDR3 contains 14 residues. This CDR3 reads CASSKRAVGYGYTF. The DNA of the CDR3 is TGTGCCAGCAGTAAGAGGGCCGTAGGGTATGGCTACACCTTC.

In its sample, this clonotype was seen a few times. The J gene is TRBJ2-7, the V gene TRBV20-1; 11 bases align to TRBD2. CDR1 is DFQATT, CDR2 SNEGSKA, per germline (reference sequence). With 3 bases clipped from V and 3 bases from J, the junction kept 7 bases outside the gene matches. The length of the CDR3 is 15 residues. CDR3 residues: CSASPTSGSVYEQYF. DNA for the CDR3: TGCAGTGCTAGCCCAACTAGCGGGAGTGTCTACGAGCAGTACTTC.

This clonotype has a handful of counts. The chain combines TRBV2 with TRBJ2-7, with unresolved D. Looked up from germline, CDR1 is SNHLY and CDR2 is FYNNEI. V shed 2 bases and J shed 7 bases, with 6 bases lying between them. The CDR3 is made up of 11 amino acids. The CDR3 spells CASSEMKEQYF. CDR3 DNA sequence: TGTGCCAGCAGTGAAATGAAAGAGCAGTACTTC.

V usage is TRBV30 and J usage is TRBJ2-5, with TRBD2 matching 11 bases. CDR1 and CDR2 from the germline V gene are GTSNPN and SVGIG (reference sequence). Trimming cost V 3 bases and J 4 bases; bases outside gene matches: 4. The CDR3 covers 14 residues. CDR3 sequence reads: CAWRPLAGGETQYF. The CDR3 DNA reads as TGTGCCTGGAGGCCCCTAGCGGGAGGAGAGACCCAGTACTTC.

The chain couples TRBV11-2 to TRBJ2-1; D unclear. In germline, CDR1 is SGHAT, CDR2 FQNNGV. Trimming removed 5 bases at V and 10 bases at J, with 12 bases between. This CDR3 contains 12 residues. The CDR3 nucleotides are TGTGCCAGCAGCCCCTCCTCTCCAGAGCAGTTCTTC. Translated, it gives CASSPSSPEQFF.

A few counts support this clonotype. The chain links TRBV20-1 to TRBJ1-2; D is unclear. CDR1 is DFQATT, CDR2 SNEGSKA, per germline (reference sequence). This CDR3 region has 13 residues. The V end was cut by 6 bases, the J end by 4 bases, with 15 bases between. The CDR3 protein is CSAPLTSSYGYTF. CDR3 in DNA: TGCAGTGCCCCCCTTACAAGTTCCTATGGCTACACCTTC.

The V call is TRBV7-9, the J call TRBJ2-6, with D uncertain. CDR1 is SEHNR and CDR2 is FQNEAQ in the germline V gene (reference sequence). V gave up 8 bases and J gave up 0 bases, with 8 bases separating them. CDR3 length: 14 residues. CDR3 nucleotide sequence: TGTGCCAGCGAGCAGGACTCTGGGGCCAACGTCCTGACTTTC. Translation gives CASEQDSGANVLTF.

CDR3 protein: CASSLVTGQTEAFF. The CDR3 nucleotides are TGTGCCAGCAGTTTAGTGACAGGGCAAACTGAAGCTTTCTTT. The V call is TRBV6-5, the J call TRBJ1-1; 7 positions match TRBD1. Trimming removed 4 bases from V and 5 bases from J; junction bases left unmatched: 7. This CDR3 spans 14 amino acids. The germline V gene has CDR1 MNHEY and CDR2 SVGAGI.

The table lists this clonotype with a few counts. V gene TRBV2 combines with J gene TRBJ1-2; the match to TRBD1 covers 7 bases. V lost 11 bases and J lost 2; bases outside the gene matches: 11. The germline gives CDR1 SNHLY, CDR2 FYNNEI. The CDR3 is made up of 14 amino acids. CDR3 bases: TGTGCCGGCTCACAGGGGCCGCCGAACTATGGCTACACCTTC. Its protein is CAGSQGPPNYGYTF.

This clonotype turned up a few times. The chain uses TRBV24-1 and TRBJ2-1, with D unclear. The CDR3 is made up of 13 amino acids. Trimming removed 6 bases at V and 0 bases at J, with 5 bases between. Germline loops: CDR1 KGHDR, CDR2 SFDVKD. CDR3 protein: CATSTSSYNEQFF. CDR3 bases: TGTGCCACCAGTACGAGCTCCTACAATGAGCAGTTCTTC.

The genes are TRBV6-5 and TRBJ2-2; 10 bases agree with TRBD2. Trimming at V came to 0 bases and at J to 6 bases, leaving 10 bases not matched to a gene. Germline CDR1 reads MNHEY; CDR2 reads SVGAGI. This CDR3 spans 18 amino acids. The CDR3 region has the DNA TGTGCCAGCAGTTACTCTTCCCTAGCGGGAGACGTCCCCGGGGAGCTGTTTTTT. This sequence encodes CASSYSSLAGDVPGELFF.

This clonotype turned up a few times. The chain joins TRBV20-1 to TRBJ1-1; no clear D. The length of the CDR3 is 12 residues. V gave up 4 bases and J gave up 0 bases, with 6 bases separating them. CDR1 is DFQATT and CDR2 is SNEGSKA in the germline V gene (reference sequence). CDR3 sequence: CSAIALNTEAFF. In nucleotides, the CDR3 is TGCAGTGCTATCGCCCTGAACACTGAAGCTTTCTTT.

This clonotype occurred many times. V gene TRBV5-1 combines with J gene TRBJ2-2, with D hard to call. This CDR3 contains 14 residues. Per germline, CDR1 SGHRS and CDR2 YFSETQ. V was clipped by 0 bases and J by 5 bases, with 8 bases between them. The CDR3 DNA reads as TGCGCCAGCAGCTTGGCCTCTGGAACCGGGGAGCTGTTTTTT. Protein: CASSLASGTGELFF.

This clonotype turned up a few times. The chain links TRBV5-5 to TRBJ1-1, with D unclear. Trimming shortened V by 2 bases and J by 3 bases, and 8 bases separated the two germline ends. Germline V gene lookup returns CDR1 SGHKS and CDR2 YYEKEE (reference sequence). The CDR3 has 13 amino acids. The CDR3 region is CASSFSPDTEAFF. The CDR3 DNA reads as TGTGCCAGCAGCTTTTCACCGGACACTGAAGCTTTCTTT.

This clonotype was seen more than once but under ten times. The chain combines TRBV10-2 with TRBJ2-1; D may correspond to TRBD1 or TRBD2 (5 bases each). Germline lookup yields CDR1 WSHSY and CDR2 SAAADI. V was clipped by 11 bases and J by 0 bases, with 17 bases between them. CDR3 length equals 15 residues. The CDR3 coding sequence is TGCGCCGCCCGAGGGGTCAGGAGCTCCTACAATGAGCAGTTCTTC. Its translation: CAARGVRSSYNEQFF.

V usage is TRBV5-5 and J usage is TRBJ2-5; D might be TRBD2 (6 bases). Trimming took off 0 bases at V and 4 bases at J, with 13 bases between the two ends. The CDR3 sequence is 15 residues long. Germline V lookup: CDR1 SGHKS, CDR2 YYEKEE (reference sequence). The CDR3 sequence is CASSLGTKMGETQYF. As DNA, the CDR3 is TGTGCCAGCAGCTTGGGGACTAAGATGGGAGAGACCCAGTACTTC.

The chain uses TRBV5-5 and TRBJ2-3; D possibly uses TRBD1 or TRBD2 (6 bases each). The V end lost 4 bases, the J end lost 1 base, and 16 bases lay between the germline ends. The CDR3 has 16 residues. Germline-derived CDR1 and CDR2 are SGHKS and YYEKEE (reference sequence). CDR3 region: CASSLSTGGGTDTQYF. The CDR3, as DNA: TGTGCCAGCAGCCTGTCGACAGGAGGGGGCACAGATACGCAGTATTTT. Based on the CDR3 plus reference TRBV5-5 and TRBJ2-3, the full variable domain is DAGVTQSPTHLIKTRGQQVTLRCSPISGHKSVSWYQQVLGQGPQFIFQYYEKEERGRGNFPDRFSARQFPNYSSELNVNALLLGDSALYLCASSLSTGGGTDTQYFGPGTRLTVL.

The chain is built from TRBV13 and TRBJ2-2; 10 nucleotides align to TRBD1. The germline CDR1 and CDR2 sequences are PRHDT and FYEKMQ (reference sequence). CDR3 length equals 16 residues. J gave up 4 bases and V 5 bases, and 7 bases lay outside the gene matches. CDR3 nucleotide sequence: TGTGCCAGCAGCGCCCGACAGGGGGCGGTCACCGGGGAGCTGTTTTTT. It codes for CASSARQGAVTGELFF.

This clonotype has more than one count but fewer than ten. The V gene is TRBV12-3 or TRBV12-4, the J gene TRBJ2-2; D uncertain. This CDR3 spans 12 amino acids. Trimming stripped 3 bases from V and 4 bases from J, with 3 bases between. The CDR3 DNA reads as TGTGCCAGCAGTTTCATCACCGGGGAGCTGTTTTTT. As protein: CASSFITGELFF.

The table lists this clonotype with many counts. The chain joins TRBV6-6 to TRBJ2-1; D may be TRBD1 (5 bases). V was pared by 10 bases and J by 7 bases, with 11 bases between. This CDR3 spans 11 amino acids. Per the germline V gene, CDR1 is MNHNY and CDR2 is SVGAGI (reference sequence). The CDR3 sequence: CATRAGNEQFF. DNA for the CDR3: TGTGCCACCCGAGCAGGGAATGAGCAGTTCTTC.

This chain connects TRBV5-6 to TRBJ2-7; TRBD2 might be the D (6 bases). The ends were cut back, 4 bases at V and 6 bases at J, with 14 bases in the middle. Germline CDR1 is SGHDT and CDR2 is YYEEEE. The CDR3 spans 13 residues. The CDR3 is CASSGTSPLEQYF. CDR3 bases: TGTGCCAGCAGCGGCACTAGCCCGCTCGAGCAGTACTTC.